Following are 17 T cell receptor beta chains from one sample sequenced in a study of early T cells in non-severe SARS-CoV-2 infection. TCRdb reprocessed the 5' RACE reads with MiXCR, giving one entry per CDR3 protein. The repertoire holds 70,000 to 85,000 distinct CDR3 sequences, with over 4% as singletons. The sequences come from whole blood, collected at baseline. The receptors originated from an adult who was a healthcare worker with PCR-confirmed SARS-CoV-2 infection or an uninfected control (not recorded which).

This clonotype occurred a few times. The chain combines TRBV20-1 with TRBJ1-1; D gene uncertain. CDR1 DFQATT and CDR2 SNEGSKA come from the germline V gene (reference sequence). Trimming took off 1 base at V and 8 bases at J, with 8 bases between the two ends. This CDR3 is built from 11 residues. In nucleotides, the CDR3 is TGCAGTGCTAGAGGCAACCGAGAAGCTTTCTTT. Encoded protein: CSARGNREAFF.

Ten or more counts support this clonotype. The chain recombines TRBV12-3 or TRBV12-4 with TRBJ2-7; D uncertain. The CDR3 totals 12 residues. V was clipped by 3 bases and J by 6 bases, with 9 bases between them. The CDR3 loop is CASSFGVGEQYF. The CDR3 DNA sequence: TGTGCCAGCAGTTTTGGGGTGGGCGAGCAGTACTTC.

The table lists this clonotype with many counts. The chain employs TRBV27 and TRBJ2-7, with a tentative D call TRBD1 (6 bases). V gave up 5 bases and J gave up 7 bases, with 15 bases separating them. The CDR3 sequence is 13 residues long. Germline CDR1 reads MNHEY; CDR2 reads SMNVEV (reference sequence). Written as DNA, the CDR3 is TGTGCCAGCAGTACCAGCAACAGGGAAGAGCAGTACTTC. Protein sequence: CASSTSNREEQYF.

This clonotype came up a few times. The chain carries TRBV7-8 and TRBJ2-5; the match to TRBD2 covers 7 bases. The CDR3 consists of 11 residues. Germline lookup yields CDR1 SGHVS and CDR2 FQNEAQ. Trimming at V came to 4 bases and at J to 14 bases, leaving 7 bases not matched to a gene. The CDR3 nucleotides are TGTGCCAGCAGCTCCCGGGACTATCCCTACTTC. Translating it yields CASSSRDYPYF.

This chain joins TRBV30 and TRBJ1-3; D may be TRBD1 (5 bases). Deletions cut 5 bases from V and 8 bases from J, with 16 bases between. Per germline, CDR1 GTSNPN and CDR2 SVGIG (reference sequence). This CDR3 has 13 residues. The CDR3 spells CAWGQRRADTIYF. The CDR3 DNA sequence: TGTGCCTGGGGACAACGTAGGGCGGACACCATATATTTT.

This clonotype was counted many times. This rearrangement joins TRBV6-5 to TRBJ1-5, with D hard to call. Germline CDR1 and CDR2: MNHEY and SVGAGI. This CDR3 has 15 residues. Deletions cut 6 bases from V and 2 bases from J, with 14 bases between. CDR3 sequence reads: CASSLRRDRNQPQHF. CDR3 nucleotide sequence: TGTGCCAGCAGCCTACGCCGCGATCGCAATCAGCCCCAGCATTTT.

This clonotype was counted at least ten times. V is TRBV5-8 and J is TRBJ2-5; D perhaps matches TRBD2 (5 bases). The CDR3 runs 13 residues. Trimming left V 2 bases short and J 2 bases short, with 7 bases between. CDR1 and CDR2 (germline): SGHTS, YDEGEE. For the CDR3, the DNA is TGTGCCAGCAGCTTTGGACTTCAAGAGACCCAGTACTTC. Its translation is CASSFGLQETQYF. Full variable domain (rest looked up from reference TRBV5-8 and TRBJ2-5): EAGVTQSPTHLIKTRGQQATLRCSPISGHTSVYWYQQALGLGLQFLLWYDEGEERNRGNFPPRFSGRQFPNYSSELNVNALELEDSALYLCASSFGLQETQYFGPGTRLLVL.

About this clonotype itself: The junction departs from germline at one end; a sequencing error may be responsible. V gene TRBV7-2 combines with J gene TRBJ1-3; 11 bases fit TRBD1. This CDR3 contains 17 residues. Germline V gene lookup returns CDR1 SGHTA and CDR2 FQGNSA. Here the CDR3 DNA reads TGTGCCAGCAGCTTAGCGGGGACAGGGGGGCTTGGAGACACCATATATTTT. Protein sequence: CASSLAGTGGLGDTIYF.

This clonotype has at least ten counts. The DNA for the CDR3 is TGTGCCAGCAGTTTCACACAGACCTACGAGCAGTACTTC. Translated, it gives CASSFTQTYEQYF. The gene calls are TRBV27 and TRBJ2-7; D gene uncertain. CDR3 length: 13 residues. CDR1 is MNHEY and CDR2 is SMNVEV in the germline V gene (reference sequence). Trimming removed 3 bases at V and 2 bases at J, with 8 bases between.

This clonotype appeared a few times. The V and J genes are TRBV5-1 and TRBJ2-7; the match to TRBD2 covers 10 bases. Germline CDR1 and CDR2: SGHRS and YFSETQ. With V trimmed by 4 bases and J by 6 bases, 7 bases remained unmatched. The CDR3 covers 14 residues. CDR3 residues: CASSLLAGALEQYF. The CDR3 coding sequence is TGCGCCAGCAGCCTTCTAGCGGGAGCCCTCGAGCAGTACTTC.

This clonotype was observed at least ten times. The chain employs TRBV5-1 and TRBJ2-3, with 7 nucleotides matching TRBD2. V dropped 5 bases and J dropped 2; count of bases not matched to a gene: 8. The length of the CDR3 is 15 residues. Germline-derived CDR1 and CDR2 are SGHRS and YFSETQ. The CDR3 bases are TGCGCCAGCAGTAGTCTAGCGGAATTCACAGATACGCAGTATTTT. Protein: CASSSLAEFTDTQYF.

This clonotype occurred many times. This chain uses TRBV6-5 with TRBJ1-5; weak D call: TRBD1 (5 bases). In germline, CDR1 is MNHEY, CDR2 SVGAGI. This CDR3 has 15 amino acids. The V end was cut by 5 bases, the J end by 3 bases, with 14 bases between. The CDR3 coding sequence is TGTGCCAGCAGTCTCTCGACAGCCAACAATCAGCCCCAGCATTTT. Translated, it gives CASSLSTANNQPQHF.

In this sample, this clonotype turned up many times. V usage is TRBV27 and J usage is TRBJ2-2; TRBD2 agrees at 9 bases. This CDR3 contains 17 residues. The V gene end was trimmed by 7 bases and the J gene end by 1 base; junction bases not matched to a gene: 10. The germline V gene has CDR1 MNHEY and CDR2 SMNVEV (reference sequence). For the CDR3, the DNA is TGTGCCAGCACCAACGTGTTACTAGCGGGGAACACCGGGGAGCTGTTTTTT. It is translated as CASTNVLLAGNTGELFF.

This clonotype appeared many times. CDR3 sequence: CASSPGGANTEAFF. CDR3 sequence (DNA): TGTGCCAGCTCACCAGGCGGGGCGAACACTGAAGCTTTCTTT. The rearrangement uses TRBV18 and TRBJ1-1; TRBD1 might be the D (5 bases). V shed 2 bases and J shed 1 base, with 8 bases lying between them. The CDR3 sequence is 14 residues long. The germline V gene encodes CDR1 KGHSH and CDR2 LQKENI.

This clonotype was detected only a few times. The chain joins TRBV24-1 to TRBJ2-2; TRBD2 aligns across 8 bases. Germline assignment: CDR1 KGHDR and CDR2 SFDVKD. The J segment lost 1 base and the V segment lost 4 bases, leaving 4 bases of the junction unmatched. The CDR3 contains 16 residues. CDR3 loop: CATSESGSWNTGELFF. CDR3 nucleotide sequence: TGTGCCACCAGTGAAAGCGGGAGTTGGAACACCGGGGAGCTGTTTTTT.

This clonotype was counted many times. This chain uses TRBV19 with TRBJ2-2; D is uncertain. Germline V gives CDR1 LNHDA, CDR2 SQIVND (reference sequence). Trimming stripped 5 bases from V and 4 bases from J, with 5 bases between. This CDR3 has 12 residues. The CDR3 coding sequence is TGTGCCAGTAGTTGGGGCACCGGGGAGCTGTTTTTT. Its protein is CASSWGTGELFF.

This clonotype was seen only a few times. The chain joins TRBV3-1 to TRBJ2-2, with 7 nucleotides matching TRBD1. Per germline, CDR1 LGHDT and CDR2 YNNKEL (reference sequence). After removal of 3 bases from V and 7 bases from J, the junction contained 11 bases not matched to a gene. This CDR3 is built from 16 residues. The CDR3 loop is CASSHHDDRDDGELFF. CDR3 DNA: TGTGCCAGCAGCCACCACGACGACAGGGATGACGGGGAGCTGTTTTTT.